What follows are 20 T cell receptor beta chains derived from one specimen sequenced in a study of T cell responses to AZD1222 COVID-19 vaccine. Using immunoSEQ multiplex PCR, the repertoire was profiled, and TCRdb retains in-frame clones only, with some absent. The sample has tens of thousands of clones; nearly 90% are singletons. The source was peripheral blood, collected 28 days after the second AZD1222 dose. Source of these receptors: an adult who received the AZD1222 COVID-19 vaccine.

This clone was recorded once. The chain's CDR3 is CASTGKTRAETQYF. In nucleotides, the CDR3 is TGTGCCAGCACCGGGAAGACTAGAGCGGAGACCCAGTACTTC. This chain uses TRBV6-5 with TRBJ2-5; TRBD2 is a possible D gene (6 bases). Trimming stripped 7 bases from V and 5 bases from J, with 17 bases between. There are 14 residues in the CDR3. Per germline, CDR1 MNHEY and CDR2 SVGAGI.

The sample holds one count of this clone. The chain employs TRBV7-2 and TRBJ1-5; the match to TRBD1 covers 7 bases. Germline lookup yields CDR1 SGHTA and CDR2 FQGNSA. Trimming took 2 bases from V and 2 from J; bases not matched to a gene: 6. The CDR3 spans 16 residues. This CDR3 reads CASSLSGGGGNQPQHF. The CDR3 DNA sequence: TGTGCCAGCAGCTTATCGGGAGGGGGCGGCAATCAGCCCCAGCATTTT.

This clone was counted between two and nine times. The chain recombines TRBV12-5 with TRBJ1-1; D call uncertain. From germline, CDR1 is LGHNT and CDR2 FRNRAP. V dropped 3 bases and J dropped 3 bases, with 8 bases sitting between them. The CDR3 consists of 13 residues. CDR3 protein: CASGLRPDTEAFF. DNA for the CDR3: TGTGCTAGTGGTTTAAGGCCGGACACTGAAGCTTTCTTT.

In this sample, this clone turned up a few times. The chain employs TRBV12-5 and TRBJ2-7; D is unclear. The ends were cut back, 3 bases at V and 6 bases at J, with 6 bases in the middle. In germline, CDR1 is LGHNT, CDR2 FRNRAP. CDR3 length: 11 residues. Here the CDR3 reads CASGFRGEQYF. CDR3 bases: TGTGCTAGTGGTTTTAGAGGCGAGCAGTACTTC.

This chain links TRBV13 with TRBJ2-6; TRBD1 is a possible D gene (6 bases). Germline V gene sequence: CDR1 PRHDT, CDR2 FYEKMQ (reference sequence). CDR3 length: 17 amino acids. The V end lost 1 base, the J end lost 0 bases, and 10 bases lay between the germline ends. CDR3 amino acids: CASSLETGISGANVLTF. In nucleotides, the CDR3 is TGTGCCAGCAGCTTAGAGACAGGAATCTCTGGGGCCAACGTCCTGACTTTC.

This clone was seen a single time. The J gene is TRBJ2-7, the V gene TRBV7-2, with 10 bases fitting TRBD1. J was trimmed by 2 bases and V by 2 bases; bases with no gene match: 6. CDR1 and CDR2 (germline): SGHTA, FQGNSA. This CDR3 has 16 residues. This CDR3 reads CASSLWEGTGAYEQYF. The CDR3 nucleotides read TGTGCCAGCAGCTTATGGGAAGGGACAGGGGCCTACGAGCAGTACTTC.

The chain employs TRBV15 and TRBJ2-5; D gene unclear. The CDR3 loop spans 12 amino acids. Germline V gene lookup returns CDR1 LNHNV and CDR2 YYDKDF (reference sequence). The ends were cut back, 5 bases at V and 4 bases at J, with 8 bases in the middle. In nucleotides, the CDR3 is TGTGCCACCAGCGGCGCCGGAGAGACCCAGTACTTC. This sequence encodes CATSGAGETQYF.

The CDR3 protein is CASSLTGVSNQPQHF. The CDR3 nucleotides are TGTGCCAGTAGTCTGACAGGGGTTAGCAATCAGCCCCAGCATTTT. The V gene is TRBV19, the J gene TRBJ1-5; TRBD1 aligns across 8 bases. This CDR3 has 15 amino acids. Germline loops: CDR1 LNHDA, CDR2 SQIVND (reference sequence). After removal of 5 bases from V and 0 bases from J, the junction contained 3 bases not matched to a gene.

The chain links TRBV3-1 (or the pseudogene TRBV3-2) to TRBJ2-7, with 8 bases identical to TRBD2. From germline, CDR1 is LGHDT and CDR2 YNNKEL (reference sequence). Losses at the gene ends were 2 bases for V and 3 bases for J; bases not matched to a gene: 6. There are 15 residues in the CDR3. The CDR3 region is CASSQRPGGGYEQYF. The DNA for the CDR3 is TGTGCCAGCAGCCAACGGCCGGGAGGGGGCTACGAGCAGTACTTC.

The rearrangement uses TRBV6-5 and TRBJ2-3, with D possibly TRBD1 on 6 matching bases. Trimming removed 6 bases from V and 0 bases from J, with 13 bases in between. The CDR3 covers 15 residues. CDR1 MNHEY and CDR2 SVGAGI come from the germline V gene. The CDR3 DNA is TGTGCCAGCAGCTCCTCAGGGGTTAGCACAGATACGCAGTATTTT. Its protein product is CASSSSGVSTDTQYF.

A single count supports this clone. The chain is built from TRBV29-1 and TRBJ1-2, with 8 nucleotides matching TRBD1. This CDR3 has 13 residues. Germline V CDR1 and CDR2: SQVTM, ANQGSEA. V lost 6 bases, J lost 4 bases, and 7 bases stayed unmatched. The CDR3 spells CSVRTGGSYGYTF. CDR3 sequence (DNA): TGCAGCGTGCGAACAGGGGGGAGCTATGGCTACACCTTC.

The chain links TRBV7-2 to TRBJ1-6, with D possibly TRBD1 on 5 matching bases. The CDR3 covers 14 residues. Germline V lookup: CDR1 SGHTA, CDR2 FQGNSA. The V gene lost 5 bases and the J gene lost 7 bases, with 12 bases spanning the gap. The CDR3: CASSPQARNSPLHF. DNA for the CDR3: TGTGCCAGCAGCCCACAGGCAAGGAATTCACCCCTCCACTTT.

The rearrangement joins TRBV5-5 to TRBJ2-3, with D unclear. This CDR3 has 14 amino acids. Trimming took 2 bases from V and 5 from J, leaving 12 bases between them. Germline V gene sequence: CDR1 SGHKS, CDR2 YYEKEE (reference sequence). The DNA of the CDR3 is TGTGCCAGCAGCTTAGGCCAAGCAGGAGATACGCAGTATTTT. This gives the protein CASSLGQAGDTQYF. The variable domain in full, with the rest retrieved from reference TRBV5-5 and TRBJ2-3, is DAGVTQSPTHLIKTRGQQVTLRCSPISGHKSVSWYQQVLGQGPQFIFQYYEKEERGRGNFPDRFSARQFPNYSSELNVNALLLGDSALYLCASSLGQAGDTQYFGPGTRLTVL.

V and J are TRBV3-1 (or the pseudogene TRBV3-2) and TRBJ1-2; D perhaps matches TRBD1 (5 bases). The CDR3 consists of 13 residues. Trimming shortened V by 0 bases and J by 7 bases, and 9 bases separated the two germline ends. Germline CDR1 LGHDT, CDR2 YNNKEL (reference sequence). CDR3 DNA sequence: TGTGCCAGCAGCCAAGATCCCGGGGGTGGCTACACCTTC. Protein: CASSQDPGGGYTF.

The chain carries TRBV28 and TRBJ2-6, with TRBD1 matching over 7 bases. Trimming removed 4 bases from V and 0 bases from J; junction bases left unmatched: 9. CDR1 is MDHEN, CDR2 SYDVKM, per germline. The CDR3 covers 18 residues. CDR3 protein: CASSSSTGTSSGANVLTF. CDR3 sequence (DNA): TGTGCCAGCAGTTCCTCGACAGGGACAAGCTCTGGGGCCAACGTCCTGACTTTC.

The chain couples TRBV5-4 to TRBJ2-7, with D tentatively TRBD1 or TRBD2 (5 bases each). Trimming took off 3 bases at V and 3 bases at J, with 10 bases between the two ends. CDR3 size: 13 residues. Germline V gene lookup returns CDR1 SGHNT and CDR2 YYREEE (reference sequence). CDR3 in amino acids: CASSSGRLYEQYF. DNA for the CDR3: TGTGCCAGCAGCTCGGGACGCCTCTACGAGCAGTACTTC.

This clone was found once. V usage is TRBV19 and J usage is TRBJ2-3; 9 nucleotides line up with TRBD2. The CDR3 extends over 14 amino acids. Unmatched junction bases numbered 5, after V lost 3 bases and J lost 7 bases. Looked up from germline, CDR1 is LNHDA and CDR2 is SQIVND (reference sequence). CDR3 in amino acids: CASSIRLAGYTQYF. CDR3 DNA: TGTGCCAGTAGTATTCGGCTAGCGGGATATACGCAGTATTTT.

For the CDR3, the DNA is TGTGCCAGCAGTTTCGGCCCTGAAGCTTTCTTT. Translated, it gives CASSFGPEAFF. The chain has TRBV27 and TRBJ1-1; D is unresolved. The CDR3 is 11 amino acids. The germline V gene encodes CDR1 MNHEY and CDR2 SMNVEV (reference sequence). V was clipped by 3 bases and J by 6 bases, with 5 bases between them.

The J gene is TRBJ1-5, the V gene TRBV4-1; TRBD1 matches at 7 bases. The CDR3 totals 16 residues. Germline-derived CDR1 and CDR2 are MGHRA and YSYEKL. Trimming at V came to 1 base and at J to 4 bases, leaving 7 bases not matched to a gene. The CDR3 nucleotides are TGCGCCAGCAGCCAAGGAAGGGGGCAGAAAAATCAGCCCCAGCATTTT. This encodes CASSQGRGQKNQPQHF.

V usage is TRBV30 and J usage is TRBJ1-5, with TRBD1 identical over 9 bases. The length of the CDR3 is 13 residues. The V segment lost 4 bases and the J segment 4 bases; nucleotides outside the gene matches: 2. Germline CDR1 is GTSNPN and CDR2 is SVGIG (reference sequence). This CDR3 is CAWTGQGNQPQHF. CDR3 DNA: TGTGCCTGGACGGGACAGGGTAATCAGCCCCAGCATTTT. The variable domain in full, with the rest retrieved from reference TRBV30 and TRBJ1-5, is SQTIHQWPATLVQPVGSPLSLECTVEGTSNPNLYWYRQAAGRGLQLLFYSVGIGQISSEVPQNLSASRPQDRQFILSSKKLLLSDSGFYLCAWTGQGNQPQHFGDGTRLSIL.